Many counts were recorded for the clone carrying this T cell receptor (beta chain). First-strand cDNA used TRAV- and TRBV-specific primers, covering alpha and beta chains. A constant-region primer paired with the V-primer adapter amplified TCRs over about 19 PCR cycles. Researchers amplified the isolated mRNA using in vitro transcription. TCRdb reanalysed the reads using MiXCR and keeps one entry per CDR3 protein. The table includes tens of thousands of distinct CDR3 sequences, under 20% detected once. The sample belongs to a study of low-dose radiotherapy and immunotherapy resistance in tumors. Across the whole study: A dose of 0.5 Gy per fraction was delivered to Cohort 1 every 2 weeks, for a total of 6.5 Gy. Patients received cyclophosphamide 200 mg/m2 intravenously every two weeks, the day before radiation-immunotherapy.

The time point was: before trial treatment. Germline CDR1 is SGHRS and CDR2 is YFSETQ. The CDR3 has 13 residues. Trimming at V came to 4 bases and at J to 7 bases, leaving 4 bases not matched to a gene. The source was PBMCs, collected before treatment. The TCR originated in a male donor with prostate cancer. The rearrangement joins TRBV5-1 to TRBJ2-7; 11 nucleotides align to TRBD2. CDR3 sequence: CASSMTSGIEQYF. The CDR3 DNA reads TGCGCCAGCAGCATGACTAGCGGGATTGAGCAGTACTTC.